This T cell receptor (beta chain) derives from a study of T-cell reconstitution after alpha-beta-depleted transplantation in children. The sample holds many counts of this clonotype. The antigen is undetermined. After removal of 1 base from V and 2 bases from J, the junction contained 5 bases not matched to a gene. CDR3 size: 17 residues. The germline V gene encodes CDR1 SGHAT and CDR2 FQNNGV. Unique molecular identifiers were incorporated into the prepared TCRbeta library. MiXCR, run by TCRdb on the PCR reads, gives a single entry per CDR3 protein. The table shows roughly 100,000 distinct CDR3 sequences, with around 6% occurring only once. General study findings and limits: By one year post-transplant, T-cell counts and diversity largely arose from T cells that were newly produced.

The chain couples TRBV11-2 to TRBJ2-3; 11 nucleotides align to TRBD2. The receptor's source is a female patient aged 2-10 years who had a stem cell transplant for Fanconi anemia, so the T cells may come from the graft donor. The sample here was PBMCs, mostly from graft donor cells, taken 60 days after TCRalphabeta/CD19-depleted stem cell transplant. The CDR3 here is CASSLGLAGGYTDTQYF. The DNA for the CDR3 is TGTGCCAGCAGCTTAGGTCTAGCGGGGGGCTACACAGATACGCAGTATTTT.